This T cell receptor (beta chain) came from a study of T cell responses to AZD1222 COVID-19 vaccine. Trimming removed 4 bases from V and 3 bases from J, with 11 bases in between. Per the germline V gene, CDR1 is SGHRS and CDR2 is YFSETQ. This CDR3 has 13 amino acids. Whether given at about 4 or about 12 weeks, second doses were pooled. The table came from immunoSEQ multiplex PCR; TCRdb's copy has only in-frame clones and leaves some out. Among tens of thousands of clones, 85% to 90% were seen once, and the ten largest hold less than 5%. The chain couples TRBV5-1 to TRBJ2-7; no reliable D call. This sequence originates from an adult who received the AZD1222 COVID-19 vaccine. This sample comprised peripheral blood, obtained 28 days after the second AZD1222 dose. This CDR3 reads CASSPDLYYEQYF. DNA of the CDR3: TGCGCCAGCAGCCCGGACCTCTACTACGAGCAGTACTTC. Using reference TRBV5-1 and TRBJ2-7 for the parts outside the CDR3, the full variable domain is KAGVTQTPRYLIKTRGQQVTLSCSPISGHRSVSWYQQTPGQGLQFLFEYFSETQRNKGNFPGRFSGRQFSNSRSEMNVSTLELGDSALYLCASSPDLYYEQYFGPGTRLTVT.